One and the same sample provided the 17 T cell receptor beta chains below, sequenced in a study of cytomegalovirus exposure and HLA in healthy donors. It was with 60 Vbeta and 13 Jbeta primers that the PCR ran. TCRdb's table, derived via immunoSEQ multiplex PCR, lists solely in-frame clones and lacks some. The sample has around 150,000 clones; about 82% are singletons. Sequencing was done on a sample of PBMCs. The receptors derive from a male donor in good health and CMV-seronegative.

The rearrangement joins TRBV28 to TRBJ2-1, with D unresolved. The CDR3 spans 12 residues. CDR1 and CDR2 (germline): MDHEN, SYDVKM. The ends were cut back, 4 bases at V and 7 bases at J, with 8 bases in the middle. This CDR3 is CASSSRGNEQFF. The CDR3 coding sequence is TGTGCCAGCAGTTCTCGAGGAAATGAGCAGTTCTTC.

This chain links TRBV9 with TRBJ2-7, with TRBD2 identical over 11 bases. Germline CDR1 SGDLS, CDR2 YYNGEE. The CDR3 spans 16 residues. Trimming took 4 bases from V and 2 from J; bases not matched to a gene: 8. The CDR3 DNA reads TGTGCCAGCAGCCCGACGGGACTAGCGGCCGCCTACGAGCAGTACTTC. This sequence encodes CASSPTGLAAAYEQYF.

This rearrangement joins TRBV28 to TRBJ2-7, with TRBD2 as a possible D gene (6 bases). This CDR3 has 15 residues. Germline V gives CDR1 MDHEN, CDR2 SYDVKM. The V and J ends lost 4 bases and 7 bases respectively, with 20 bases between them. The CDR3 nucleotides are TGTGCCAGCAGTTCCTCACACCGCGGGAACCCAGAGCAGTACTTC. Its translation: CASSSSHRGNPEQYF.

This clone came up once. The chain has TRBV14 and TRBJ1-2; D perhaps matches TRBD1 (5 bases). Per the germline V gene, CDR1 is SGHDN and CDR2 is FVKESK. This CDR3 region has 16 residues. Trimming removed 2 bases at V and 0 bases at J, with 13 bases between. CDR3 sequence reads: CASSQTGLLPNYGYTF. CDR3 sequence (DNA): TGTGCCAGCAGCCAAACAGGCCTACTACCTAACTATGGCTACACCTTC.

For this clone: The identical CDR3 is also encoded by other nucleotide sequences in the sample. The CDR3 loop reads CASSLRGYSNQPQHF. CDR3 coding DNA: TGTGCCAGCAGCTTAAGGGGATATAGCAATCAGCCCCAGCATTTT. The gene calls are TRBV5-6 and TRBJ1-5; perhaps TRBD1 as D (5 bases). This CDR3 has 15 amino acids. Trimming took off 2 bases at V and 0 bases at J, with 9 bases between the two ends. Germline V lookup: CDR1 SGHDT, CDR2 YYEEEE.

The chain uses TRBV5-8 and TRBJ2-1, with 9 bases that match TRBD2. The CDR3 sequence is 17 residues long. Germline V gene lookup returns CDR1 SGHTS and CDR2 YDEGEE. J lost 4 bases, V lost 0 bases, and 8 bases had no gene match. The CDR3 DNA sequence: TGTGCCAGCAGCTTGGCCGGCGCGGGGGGGCCGTACAATGAGCAGTTCTTC. Protein sequence: CASSLAGAGGPYNEQFF.

CDR3 loop: CASSSGTSGGNEQFF. As DNA, the CDR3 is TGTGCCAGCAGCTCCGGGACTAGCGGGGGAAATGAGCAGTTCTTC. The chain is built from TRBV11-3 and TRBJ2-1, with 14 bases matching TRBD2. Germline CDR1 and CDR2: SGHNT and YENEEA. The CDR3 has 15 amino acids. The junction had 3 bases not matched to a gene; V was cut back by 4 bases and J by 7 bases. Using reference TRBV11-3 and TRBJ2-1 for the parts outside the CDR3, the full variable domain is EAGVVQSPRYKIIEKKQPVAFWCNPISGHNTLYWYLQNLGQGPELLIRYENEEAVDDSQLPKDRFSAERLKGVDSTLKIQPAELGDSAVYLCASSSGTSGGNEQFFGPGTRLTVL.

This clone was picked up many times. This chain links TRBV4-2 with TRBJ2-6; maybe TRBD2 (5 bases). V gave up 4 bases and J gave up 2 bases, with 15 bases separating them. The length of the CDR3 is 17 residues. Germline assignment: CDR1 LGHNA and CDR2 YNFKEQ. The CDR3 coding sequence is TGTGCCAGCAGCCTCGAGGGCCAGGAGACTGGGGCCAACGTCCTGACTTTC. It is translated as CASSLEGQETGANVLTF.

The chain couples TRBV19 to TRBJ2-5; the match to TRBD2 covers 16 bases. The V segment lost 5 bases and the J segment 0 bases; nucleotides outside the gene matches: 6. The CDR3 spans 18 residues. Germline V gene lookup returns CDR1 LNHDA and CDR2 SQIVND (reference sequence). CDR3 DNA: TGTGCCAGTAGTCCCTCGGGACTAGCGGGGGGGGACCAAGAGACCCAGTACTTC. This gives the protein CASSPSGLAGGDQETQYF. Full variable domain (outside the CDR3, taken from reference TRBV19 and TRBJ2-5): DGGITQSPKYLFRKEGQNVTLSCEQNLNHDAMYWYRQDPGQGLRLIYYSQIVNDFQKGDIAEGYSVSREKKESFPLTVTSAQKNPTAFYLCASSPSGLAGGDQETQYFGPGTRLLVL.

The chain combines TRBV4-3 with TRBJ2-7; 7 nucleotides match TRBD2. There are 15 residues in the CDR3. Germline lookup yields CDR1 LGHNA and CDR2 YSLEER. Trimming at V came to 0 bases and at J to 2 bases, leaving 4 bases not matched to a gene. CDR3 nucleotide sequence: TGCGCCAGCAGCCAAGATCCGGGGGGTGCCTACGAGCAGTACTTC. Its translation: CASSQDPGGAYEQYF.

The rearrangement joins TRBV5-1 to TRBJ2-1; a weak D match, TRBD2 (6 bases). In germline, CDR1 is SGHRS, CDR2 YFSETQ. The CDR3 is made up of 15 amino acids. V was shortened by 1 base and J by 4 bases, with 12 bases between the two germline ends. The CDR3 region is CASSLNRGNYNEQFF. CDR3 bases: TGCGCCAGCAGCTTGAATCGCGGGAATTACAATGAGCAGTTCTTC.

The chain has TRBV6-6 and TRBJ1-1; 9 nucleotides align to TRBD1. J was trimmed by 1 base and V by 0 bases; bases with no gene match: 0. The CDR3 is made up of 15 amino acids. Germline values: CDR1 MNHNY, CDR2 SVGAGI (reference sequence). The DNA of the CDR3 is TGTGCCAGCAGTTACTCGGACAGGGGGAACACTGAAGCTTTCTTT. This codes for CASSYSDRGNTEAFF.

With respect to this clone: One end of the junction fails to match germline, which may point to a read error. The chain employs TRBV7-7 and TRBJ2-2, with a weak D call TRBD2 (5 bases). Germline values: CDR1 SSHAT, CDR2 FNYEAQ (reference sequence). The length of the CDR3 is 15 residues. CDR3 sequence (DNA): TGTGCTAGCAGCTCCGGGAACCCCCCGACCGGGGAGCTGTTTTTT. It codes for CASSSGNPPTGELFF.

The chain carries TRBV11-2 and TRBJ2-7; D ambiguous. Trimming cost V 4 bases and J 6 bases, with 7 bases left between them. CDR1 is SGHAT, CDR2 FQNNGV, per germline. The CDR3 extends over 11 amino acids. DNA for the CDR3: TGTGCCAGCAGCTCTAGTTGCGAGCAGTACTTC. Its translation: CASSSSCEQYF.

A remark on this clone: A read error may account for a junction end that differs from germline. The chain has TRBV28 and TRBJ1-5; D uncertain. Germline V lookup: CDR1 MDHEN, CDR2 SYDVKM. The CDR3 length is 16 residues. CDR3 region: CASRPDGPYSDQPQHF. CDR3 DNA sequence: TGTGCCAGCAGACCTGACGGACCTTATAGCGATCAGCCCCAGCATTTT.

The chain has TRBV6-6 and TRBJ1-1, with TRBD1 matching over 7 bases. This CDR3 spans 13 amino acids. V dropped 6 bases and J dropped 8; count of bases not matched to a gene: 9. Germline CDR1 reads MNHNY; CDR2 reads SVGAGI (reference sequence). Written as DNA, the CDR3 is TGTGCCAGCAGACAGGGGAGCCCGAGGGAAGCTTTCTTT. Its protein is CASRQGSPREAFF.

The rearrangement links TRBV5-4 to TRBJ2-5; perhaps TRBD2 as D (6 bases). The CDR3 covers 11 residues. Germline loops: CDR1 SGHNT, CDR2 YYREEE (reference sequence). Trimming cost V 5 bases and J 9 bases, with 11 bases left between them. The CDR3 DNA sequence: TGTGCCAGCAGGGGAGGAGCGGCCCAGTACTTC. It is translated as CASRGGAAQYF.